Described below is a single T cell receptor (beta chain) sequence and its context. This clone was detected once. Its antigen is still unknown. There are no base qualities to consult, and no much larger clone falls within one base. The sample is drawn from a study of blood T cell repertoires in COVID-19 (dated by TCRdb to 2020 to 2021). Regarding the research as a whole: The collaborator samples originated in the United States, Italy and Spain and spanned the acute and convalescent phases of COVID-19. The prospective study material was composed of cDNA or gDNA derived from T cells, B-cell-depleted T cells, or PBMCs. Subjects who had been exposed to COVID-19, were actively infected with it, or had recovered from it provided the deeply sampled blood TCRbeta repertoires that made up the dataset. The repertoires were made available in a free public database intended to serve as a resource for research on the immune response to SARS-CoV-2. The samples were drawn from two sources: the first 160 participants of the ongoing ImmuneRACE study, and fewer than 1,500 subjects contributed by 6 global collaborators. Nearly every sample came with metadata listing a de-identified subject ID, COVID-19 status, age in years and sex. Where available, HLA class I and class II types were obtained from metadata supplied by the sample provider rather than from assay-based typing. Broad study findings and their caveats: Clinical and demographic metadata were provided uncurated, with the amount varying by source and participant.

TCRbeta CDR3 regions were amplified from genomic DNA by means of the immunoSEQ Assay, a bias-controlled multiplex PCR. The published analysis was carried out like this. The number of nucleated cells in each sample was estimated from the amplification of reference gene primers within the assay. To quantify the absolute abundance of each unique TCRbeta CDR3 rearrangement, sequence reads were collapsed and filtered. For each sample, productive Simpson clonality was calculated as the square root of Simpson's diversity index across productive rearrangements. In its TCRdb copy, this immuneACCESS table keeps in-frame sequences only and misses some clones. Where compared with another copy, unresolved V genes explain less than half of these, and the others have no known cause. That table supplies the V and J calls and clone size; D and trimming were determined from the DNA. The sample data list 200,000 to 250,000 clones, and roughly 87% of these were observed just once. The ten largest clones represent about a tenth of the sample.

Enrolling through a virtual design, the prospective study's participants ranged in age from roughly 18 to 95 years and lived across some 22 United States geographic areas. Cohort assignment in the prospective study relied on participant-reported clinical history from a screening survey and a study questionnaire. ImmuneRACE Cohort 3 recovered participants were defined by two consecutive negative NP/OP PCR tests, healthcare professional clearance, or symptom resolution. Each participant in the prospective study had whole blood, serum and a nasopharyngeal or oropharyngeal swab collected by mobile phlebotomists. Over a roughly 2-month period, participants in the prospective study had the option of providing additional blood draws and questionnaires. Prospective study blood samples were shipped either frozen or at room temperature before DNA extraction. Inclusive of the bounding cysteine and phenylalanine, the CDR3 is 15 residues long. The read is trimmed to its CDR3 DNA, 45 bases read in frame from base 1. Deletion took 4 bases off V and 0 bases off J, with a span of 12 bases between the germline ends. From the germline V gene, CDR1 is SGHTA and CDR2 is FQGNSA.

The sequence was obtained from a man aged 25-45 years who had recovered from COVID-19. Sequenced input: PBMCs or T cells enriched from blood (not recorded which). The chain employs TRBV7-2 and TRBJ2-5; perhaps TRBD2 is the D gene, with 5 bases matching. In nucleotides, the sequence is TGTGCCAGCAGCTGGAACTCGGGATACCAAGAGACCCAGTACTTC. It encodes CASSWNSGYQETQYF. Full variable domain (CDR3 extended with the reference TRBV7-2 and TRBJ2-5 proteins): GAGVSQSPSNKVTEKGKDVELRCDPISGHTALYWYRQSLGQGLEFLIYFQGNSAPDKSGLPSDRFSAERTGGSVSTLTIQRTQQEDSAVYLCASSWNSGYQETQYFGPGTRLLVL.